This T cell receptor beta chain was recovered during a study of regulatory T cells in long-lasting Graves disease. Libraries of TCR beta came from iRepertoire HTBI primers plus Arm-PCR of CDR3 regions. TCRdb itself ran the multiplex PCR reads through MiXCR, one entry per CDR3 protein. The sample lists 420,000 or so distinct CDR3 sequences, around 17% seen once, with about 23% in the top ten. This clonotype was found a few times. The CDR3 covers 16 residues. The V end was cut by 0 bases, the J end by 0 bases, with 9 bases between. Germline CDR1 reads LGHNA; CDR2 reads YSLEER. Time point defined: newly diagnosed GD, antithyroid drugs for less than 3 months. RNA extracted from PBMCs served as the sequencing template. American Thyroid Association guidelines defined how Graves' disease was diagnosed. Each of the patients was recruited from an endocrinology department situated in Xi'an, China. This sample was also put to use in a study of T cells in Graves' hyperthyroidism and ophthalmopathy. Per that paper: Most thyroid clonotypes that were expanded above 0.001 also turned up in blood.

The genes are TRBV4-3 and TRBJ1-5, with D tentatively TRBD1 (6 bases). The TCR comes from a woman between 18 and 30 years old with Graves disease. Specimen: peripheral blood mononuclear cells (PBMCs), collected at new diagnosis, from a patient treated with antithyroid drugs. CDR3 bases: TGCGCCAGCAGCCAAGAACGGGGGCATAGCAATCAGCCCCAGCATTTT. Amino acids: CASSQERGHSNQPQHF.